The entry below gives a single TCR beta chain sequence along with its context. Its antigen is unidentified. The data are from a study of cytomegalovirus exposure and HLA in healthy donors. Sampled while nominally healthy, donors likely had unrecorded immune exposures. PCR was performed using 60 Vbeta and 13 Jbeta primers. As originally analysed: Among the unique TCR beta chains that a later analysis counted, about 79 million in all, roughly 10 million were shared. Method: immunoSEQ multiplex PCR; TCRdb's copy keeps in-frame clones and lacks some. V, J and clone size are those of that table, while D and trimming were read from the DNA. Here the sample spans over 95,000 clones, about 70% being singletons. Findings of the study overall: Roughly uniform sequencing depth across donors was assumed, possibly incorrectly.

The CDR3 contains 15 residues. CDR1 is SGHVS, CDR2 FQNEAQ, per germline. Trimming took 4 bases from V and 5 from J; bases not matched to a gene: 6. The sequence was obtained from a human donor in good health. The chain carries TRBV7-8 and TRBJ2-1; 9 nucleotides align to TRBD1. Sequencing was performed on PBMCs. The CDR3 loop is CASSSRDRVDNEQFF. Written as DNA, the CDR3 is TGTGCCAGCAGCTCCCGGGACAGGGTGGACAATGAGCAGTTCTTC.